Below, 20 T cell receptor beta chains from the same sample are listed, as sequenced in a study of PD-L1 blockade in urothelial cancer. Some clones are missing from TCRdb's copy, which holds only in-frame ones; the method was immunoSEQ multiplex PCR. The sample consists of around 70,000 clones, roughly 90% of them appearing once. Time point of the sample: pretreatment peripheral blood. Material: PBMCs, obtained around atezolizumab (anti-PD-L1) treatment. The receptors were sampled from an older man with urothelial cancer.

This chain connects TRBV28 to TRBJ2-2; 7 bases are a match to TRBD2. The CDR3 runs to 16 residues. V was clipped by 2 bases and J by 3 bases; unmatched bases: 6. CDR1 and CDR2 from the germline V gene are MDHEN and SYDVKM. The CDR3 spells CASSLVGGPDTGELFF. The CDR3 DNA reads as TGTGCCAGCAGTTTAGTGGGAGGGCCCGACACCGGGGAGCTGTTTTTT.

The V call is TRBV10-3, the J call TRBJ1-1, with D unclear. V was trimmed by 0 bases and J by 4 bases, leaving 15 bases between them. This CDR3 region has 16 residues. Germline CDR1 reads ENHRY; CDR2 reads SYGVKD. CDR3 residues: CAISESTRGGSTEAFF. The CDR3, as DNA: TGTGCCATCAGTGAGTCGACCCGCGGCGGAAGCACTGAAGCTTTCTTT.

This chain links TRBV15 with TRBJ1-2; D is unclear. CDR3 length: 15 amino acids. The germline gives CDR1 LNHNV, CDR2 YYDKDF (reference sequence). V was pared by 1 base and J by 1 base, with 10 bases between. CDR3 protein: CATSRARGFNYGYTF. The CDR3 DNA reads TGTGCCACCAGCAGAGCCAGAGGATTTAACTATGGCTACACCTTC. The complete variable domain, with remaining parts taken from reference TRBV15 and TRBJ1-2, reads DAMVIQNPRYQVTQFGKPVTLSCSQTLNHNVMYWYQQKSSQAPKLLFHYYDKDFNNEADTPDNFQSRRPNTSFCFLDIRSPGLGDTAMYLCATSRARGFNYGYTFGSGTRLTVV.

The chain uses TRBV6-1 and TRBJ2-3; D is ambiguous. Per the germline V gene, CDR1 is MNHNS and CDR2 is SASEGT. The CDR3 contains 12 residues. V gave up 7 bases and J gave up 2 bases, with 7 bases separating them. As DNA, the CDR3 is TGTGCCAGCATGGGCAACACAGATACGCAGTATTTT. It specifies CASMGNTDTQYF.

This chain links TRBV12-5 with TRBJ2-1; D is possibly TRBD2 (5 bases). This CDR3 comprises 15 residues. Looked up from germline, CDR1 is LGHNT and CDR2 is FRNRAP. The V and J ends lost 2 bases and 9 bases respectively, with 17 bases between them. The CDR3 DNA reads as TGTGCTAGTGGTTTGCTCACAACTCCTGCGGGTGAGCAGTTCTTC. This gives the protein CASGLLTTPAGEQFF.

The chain combines TRBV5-1 with TRBJ2-3; the D gene is possibly TRBD2 (5 bases). Germline CDR1 reads SGHRS; CDR2 reads YFSETQ. Trimming left V 4 bases short and J 0 bases short, with 15 bases between. The CDR3 has 16 residues. CDR3 sequence (DNA): TGCGCCAGCAGCCCTTCAGTCGGGATTAGCACAGATACGCAGTATTTT. The encoded protein is CASSPSVGISTDTQYF.

Notes on this clone: The sample has other DNA sequences that encode this CDR3 too. The gene calls are TRBV5-1 and TRBJ1-1; 8 positions match TRBD1. Germline-derived CDR1 and CDR2 are SGHRS and YFSETQ. There are 15 residues in the CDR3. The V segment lost 0 bases and the J segment 3 bases; nucleotides outside the gene matches: 4. The DNA of the CDR3 is TGCGCCAGCAGCTTGGACGGACAGGGTCACACTGAAGCTTTCTTT. It codes for CASSLDGQGHTEAFF.

This clone was detected once. V gene TRBV2 combines with J gene TRBJ1-1, with D possibly being TRBD1 (6 bases). The germline gives CDR1 SNHLY, CDR2 FYNNEI. Trimming removed 8 bases at V and 5 bases at J, with 21 bases between. The CDR3 spans 15 residues. CDR3 in amino acids: CASLAGRGESTEAFF. The CDR3 DNA reads as TGTGCCAGCCTAGCGGGGAGGGGGGAAAGTACTGAAGCTTTCTTT.

V usage is TRBV6-5 and J usage is TRBJ2-3, with a weak D call TRBD1 (6 bases). The ends were cut back, 2 bases at V and 2 bases at J, with 14 bases in the middle. The length of the CDR3 is 16 residues. Germline lookup yields CDR1 MNHEY and CDR2 SVGAGI. CDR3 sequence reads: CASSYRRGPLTDTQYF. The CDR3 DNA is TGTGCCAGCAGTTACCGCAGGGGTCCCCTCACAGATACGCAGTATTTT.

The chain employs TRBV7-3 and TRBJ1-1; D possibly corresponds to TRBD1 (5 bases). Germline V gene data show CDR1 as SGHTA and CDR2 as FQGTGA. The CDR3 is 14 residues long. Trimming shortened V by 2 bases and J by 1 base, and 8 bases separated the two germline ends. CDR3 DNA: TGTGCCAGCAGCTTACAGGGTAGGAACACTGAAGCTTTCTTT. It codes for CASSLQGRNTEAFF.

V usage is TRBV4-1 and J usage is TRBJ2-1; 10 positions match TRBD1. This CDR3 is 17 amino acids long. Per germline, CDR1 MGHRA and CDR2 YSYEKL. V lost 1 base to trimming and J lost 4 bases; unmatched junction nucleotides: 7. The CDR3 DNA reads TGCGCCAGCAGCCAAGTTGGTCGGGACAGGGGTTACAATGAGCAGTTCTTC. This gives the protein CASSQVGRDRGYNEQFF.

The chain combines TRBV28 with TRBJ2-7, with 11 bases fitting TRBD2. CDR3 length: 15 amino acids. Losses at the gene ends were 6 bases for V and 0 bases for J; bases not matched to a gene: 4. Per germline, CDR1 MDHEN and CDR2 SYDVKM. For the CDR3, the DNA is TGTGCCAGCAGGAGGACTAGCGGGTTCTCCTACGAGCAGTACTTC. It specifies CASRRTSGFSYEQYF.

This clone was recorded once. The gene calls are TRBV4-2 and TRBJ2-7, with a tentative D call TRBD2 (7 bases). The V gene's germline CDR1 is LGHNA and CDR2 YNFKEQ. V dropped 3 bases and J dropped 3 bases, with 15 bases sitting between them. The CDR3 runs to 15 residues. The CDR3 bases are TGTGCCAGCAGCCACGGAGGGGGGGGCGGCTACGAGCAGTACTTC. As protein: CASSHGGGGGYEQYF.

This clone was observed a single time. CDR3 amino acids: CASSGTENIQYF. The CDR3 nucleotides are TGTGCCAGCAGTGGAACAGAGAACATTCAGTACTTC. The rearrangement links TRBV28 to TRBJ2-4; no reliable D call. Between the trimmed V and J ends, which lost 5 bases and 7 bases, there was a span of 9 bases. Germline CDR1 is MDHEN and CDR2 is SYDVKM. The CDR3 covers 12 residues.

V is TRBV5-1 and J is TRBJ2-3; D is perhaps TRBD1 (6 bases). Germline lookup yields CDR1 SGHRS and CDR2 YFSETQ. The V gene lost 8 bases and the J gene lost 2 bases, with 21 bases spanning the gap. The CDR3 is made up of 16 amino acids. The CDR3 bases are TGCGCCAGTGGGGAAGGCCGTACAGGGCCCACAGATACGCAGTATTTT. It specifies CASGEGRTGPTDTQYF.

This chain links TRBV10-3 with TRBJ1-2, with TRBD1 matching over 8 bases. The CDR3 is 14 amino acids. Trimming took 5 bases from V and 8 from J; bases not matched to a gene: 10. Per germline, CDR1 ENHRY and CDR2 SYGVKD. The CDR3 DNA is TGTGCCATCAGTCCAGGACAGGGTTCGAGGGGCTACACCTTC. Amino acids: CAISPGQGSRGYTF.

This clone was observed once. The chain carries TRBV9 and TRBJ2-1; 13 bases are a match to TRBD2. J lost 4 bases, V lost 4 bases, and 8 bases had no gene match. CDR3 length: 17 residues. Germline V gives CDR1 SGDLS, CDR2 YYNGEE. CDR3 loop: CASSTGTSGKLYNEQFF. The CDR3 DNA sequence: TGTGCCAGCAGCACCGGGACTAGCGGGAAGCTTTACAATGAGCAGTTCTTC.

The table lists this clone with a few counts. This chain connects TRBV28 to TRBJ1-5, with 8 bases identical to TRBD1. The CDR3 length is 16 residues. V lost 6 bases, J lost 3 bases, and 10 bases stayed unmatched. Per germline, CDR1 MDHEN and CDR2 SYDVKM. The CDR3 here is CASSPGGRGPNQPQHF. The CDR3 region has the DNA TGTGCCAGCAGCCCGGGAGGCAGGGGGCCCAATCAGCCCCAGCATTTT.

The chain uses TRBV28 and TRBJ2-2, with 7 bases matching TRBD2. The V gene end was trimmed by 10 bases and the J gene end by 7 bases; junction bases not matched to a gene: 21. The length of the CDR3 is 17 residues. The germline gives CDR1 MDHEN, CDR2 SYDVKM. This chain's CDR3 is CATQPPLAHGRFGELFF. The CDR3 region has the DNA TGTGCCACCCAACCCCCTTTAGCACACGGGAGGTTCGGGGAGCTGTTTTTT.

The chain uses TRBV7-9 and TRBJ1-1; D ambiguous. CDR1 and CDR2 from the germline V gene are SEHNR and FQNEAQ (reference sequence). CDR3 size: 12 residues. The V and J ends lost 7 bases and 6 bases respectively, with 12 bases between them. CDR3 nucleotides: TGTGCCAGCACCCTGGGAGGGTCTGAAGCTTTCTTT. Its translation is CASTLGGSEAFF.